A single sample is the source of the 10 T cell receptor beta chains below, sequenced in a study of blood T cells in healthy people across ages. The use of a sample-barcoded 5' primer and a J-beta primer mix characterized a second PCR of roughly 6 to 11 cycles. TCRdb re-analysed the 5' RACE reads in MiXCR, keeping a single row per CDR3 protein. Here the sample spans about 1 million distinct CDR3 sequences, 35% to 55% being singletons. Sequenced input: blood. These receptors were taken from a woman aged 60-75 years in good health.

This chain joins TRBV7-9 and TRBJ1-4, with D unresolved. Deletions cut 3 bases from V and 8 bases from J, with 7 bases between. Germline loops: CDR1 SEHNR, CDR2 FQNEAQ (reference sequence). This CDR3 region has 12 residues. CDR3 in DNA: TGTGCCAGCAGCTTTTTTGACGAAAAACTGTTTTTT. Protein: CASSFFDEKLFF. The full variable domain, with the rest looked up from reference TRBV7-9 and TRBJ1-4, is DTGVSQNPRHKITKRGQNVTFRCDPISEHNRLYWYRQTLGQGPEFLTYFQNEAQLEKSRLLSDRFSAERPKGSFSTLEIQRTEQGDSAMYLCASSFFDEKLFFGSGTQLSVL.

V and J are TRBV7-9 and TRBJ2-4; 8 nucleotides agree with TRBD1. This CDR3 contains 16 residues. V dropped 1 base and J dropped 0; count of bases not matched to a gene: 2. Germline V gene lookup returns CDR1 SEHNR and CDR2 FQNEAQ (reference sequence). CDR3 region: CASSLGDRIAKNIQYF. The CDR3, as DNA: TGTGCCAGCAGCTTAGGGGACAGGATAGCCAAAAACATTCAGTACTTC.

This chain links TRBV20-1 with TRBJ2-1; 9 bases agree with TRBD2. The CDR3 spans 16 residues. Germline loops: CDR1 DFQATT, CDR2 SNEGSKA (reference sequence). J gave up 6 bases and V 3 bases, and 12 bases lay outside the gene matches. The CDR3 here is CSASFRASGVLNEQFF. Written as DNA, the CDR3 is TGCAGTGCTAGCTTCCGGGCTAGCGGGGTTCTCAATGAGCAGTTCTTC.

The CDR3 protein is CASSIRAGVAQETQYF. The CDR3 DNA sequence: TGTGCCAGCAGCATCCGGGCGGGAGTGGCACAAGAGACCCAGTACTTC. V is TRBV5-8 and J is TRBJ2-5; TRBD2 agrees at 7 bases. The CDR3 totals 16 residues. J gave up 2 bases and V 4 bases, and 11 bases lay outside the gene matches. Germline assignment: CDR1 SGHTS and CDR2 YDEGEE. The variable domain in full, completed from reference TRBV5-8 and TRBJ2-5, reads EAGVTQSPTHLIKTRGQQATLRCSPISGHTSVYWYQQALGLGLQFLLWYDEGEERNRGNFPPRFSGRQFPNYSSELNVNALELEDSALYLCASSIRAGVAQETQYFGPGTRLLVL.

The chain has TRBV6-1 and TRBJ2-1, with 10 positions matching TRBD2. V lost 6 bases to trimming and J lost 0 bases; unmatched junction nucleotides: 11. The CDR3 has 18 residues. CDR1 and CDR2 (germline): MNHNS, SASEGT. CDR3 residues: CASSMTSGPVSSYNEQFF. The CDR3 DNA sequence: TGTGCCAGCAGCATGACTAGCGGGCCCGTCAGCTCCTACAATGAGCAGTTCTTC.

The chain uses TRBV5-1 and TRBJ2-5; a weak D match, TRBD1 (6 bases). CDR3 length equals 16 residues. Germline CDR1 reads SGHRS; CDR2 reads YFSETQ. Trimming left V 0 bases short and J 0 bases short, with 12 bases between. The CDR3: CASSLDPTGNQETQYF. Here the CDR3 DNA reads TGCGCCAGCAGCTTGGATCCGACAGGCAACCAAGAGACCCAGTACTTC.

The V and J genes are TRBV11-2 and TRBJ2-7; TRBD2 matches 11 bases. Trimming cost V 2 bases and J 3 bases; bases outside gene matches: 3. This CDR3 spans 15 amino acids. CDR1 SGHAT and CDR2 FQNNGV come from the germline V gene. The chain's CDR3 is CASSLLAGGGYEQYF. The CDR3 region has the DNA TGTGCCAGCAGCTTACTAGCGGGAGGTGGCTACGAGCAGTACTTC.

This clonotype was seen more than once but under ten times. The chain uses TRBV15 and TRBJ2-1; TRBD2 matches 7 bases. In germline, CDR1 is LNHNV, CDR2 YYDKDF (reference sequence). V shed 4 bases, J shed 9 bases, and the junction held 6 bases outside the gene matches. This CDR3 contains 13 residues. The DNA for the CDR3 is TGTGCCACCAGCAAAGACCGACTAGCTGAGCAGTTCTTC. Translation: CATSKDRLAEQFF.

This clonotype was picked up a small number of times. CDR3 nucleotides: TGTGCCAGCGAGCAGGGTGAGACCCAGTACTTC. Protein product: CASEQGETQYF. The chain joins TRBV3-1 to TRBJ2-5; D possibly corresponds to TRBD1 (5 bases). Germline values: CDR1 LGHDT, CDR2 YNNKEL (reference sequence). With 8 bases removed from V and 5 bases from J, the gap between germline ends came to 9 bases. This CDR3 spans 11 amino acids.

On this clonotype: Germline is not matched at one junction end, which may reflect a read error. The CDR3 sequence: CASGLGHRNYGYTF. CDR3 nucleotides: TGTGCCAGCGGCTTGGGACACCGTAACTATGGCTACACCTTC. The chain combines TRBV7-9 with TRBJ1-2, with D possibly TRBD1 on 6 matching bases. Germline CDR1 and CDR2: SEHNR and FQNEAQ (reference sequence). The CDR3 loop spans 14 amino acids. Together with reference TRBV7-9 and TRBJ1-2, the CDR3 gives the full variable domain: DTGVSQNPRHKITKRGQNVTFRCDPISEHNRLYWYRQTLGQGPEFLTYFQNEAQLEKSRLLSDRFSAERPKGSFSTLEIQRTEQGDSAMYLCASGLGHRNYGYTFGSGTRLTVV.